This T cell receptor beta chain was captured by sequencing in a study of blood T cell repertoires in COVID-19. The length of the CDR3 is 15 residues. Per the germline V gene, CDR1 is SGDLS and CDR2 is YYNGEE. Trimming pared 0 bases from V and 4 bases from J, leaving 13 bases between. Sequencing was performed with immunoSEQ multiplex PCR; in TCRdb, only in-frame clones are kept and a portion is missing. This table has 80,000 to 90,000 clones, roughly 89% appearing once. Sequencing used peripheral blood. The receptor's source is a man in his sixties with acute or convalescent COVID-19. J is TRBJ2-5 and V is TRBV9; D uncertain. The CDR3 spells CASSVGKANAETQYF. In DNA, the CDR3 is TGTGCCAGCAGCGTAGGAAAAGCAAACGCAGAGACCCAGTACTTC.